The 24 T cell receptor beta chains below come from one sample, sequenced in a study of regulatory T cells in long-lasting Graves disease. As to time point: newly diagnosed GD, antithyroid drugs for less than 3 months. PBMCs were the source of the RNA used for TCR sequencing. Investigators prepared the TCR beta libraries by applying iRepertoire HTBI primers and Arm-PCR of CDR3 regions. TCRdb re-derived calls from the multiplex PCR reads in MiXCR, one entry per CDR3 protein. The sample comprises 580,000 or so distinct CDR3 sequences, about 16% of which are singletons, and 12% rests with the top ten. Separately, the same data were catalogued under a study of T cells in Graves' hyperthyroidism and ophthalmopathy.

The material sequenced was peripheral blood mononuclear cells (PBMCs), taken at new diagnosis, from a patient treated with antithyroid drugs. The receptors come from a man aged 18 to 29 with Graves disease.

This clonotype has ten or more counts. V usage is TRBV28 and J usage is TRBJ2-3; 11 bases align to TRBD2. The CDR3 runs 16 residues. The ends lost 6 bases at V and 0 bases at J; junction bases unmatched: 5. Per germline, CDR1 MDHEN and CDR2 SYDVKM. CDR3 DNA sequence: TGTGCCAGCAGCTCACTAGCGGGAGTTAGCACAGATACGCAGTATTTT. Translating gives CASSSLAGVSTDTQYF.

With regard to this clonotype: At one end, the junction sequence differs from germline, possibly due to a read error. The J gene is TRBJ1-1, the V gene TRBV20-1, with a weak D call TRBD1 (5 bases). CDR3 length: 20 amino acids. The germline V gene has CDR1 DFQATT and CDR2 SNEGSKA (reference sequence). CDR3 DNA: TGCAGTGCTAGAGTCTGGGAGGGCGGGACCTTTCCCCGTATGAACACTGAAGCTCTCTTT. Its translation: CSARVWEGGTFPRMNTEALF.

This chain uses TRBV19 with TRBJ2-5; 7 positions agree with TRBD1. V gave up 6 bases and J gave up 9 bases; unmatched junction bases: 16. CDR1 is LNHDA and CDR2 is SQIVND in the germline V gene (reference sequence). The CDR3 is 15 residues long. CDR3 bases: TGTGCCAGTAGCATCCGGGACAGCCCCCCGTTGGCCCAGTACTTC. Translated, it gives CASSIRDSPPLAQYF.

At least ten counts were recorded for this clonotype. The rearrangement links TRBV29-1 to TRBJ2-2; D remains ambiguous. There are 11 residues in the CDR3. V gave up 4 bases and J gave up 5 bases, with 5 bases separating them. Germline V lookup: CDR1 SQVTM, CDR2 ANQGSEA. The CDR3 loop is CSVGRTGELFF. The DNA of the CDR3 is TGCAGCGTTGGAAGAACCGGGGAGCTGTTTTTT.

This clonotype was seen a handful of times. The chain has TRBV6-9 and TRBJ1-6; no clear D. The ends were cut back, 3 bases at V and 10 bases at J, with 19 bases in the middle. Germline CDR1 MNHGY, CDR2 SVAAGI. This CDR3 has 16 amino acids. CDR3 amino acids: CASSYSLGRKESPLHF. In nucleotides, the CDR3 is TGTGCCAGCAGTTACTCTCTGGGGAGAAAGGAATCACCCCTCCACTTT.

This clonotype came up a few times. The chain has TRBV6-2 or TRBV6-3 and TRBJ2-2; no clear D gene. Trimming took off 1 base at V and 4 bases at J, with 4 bases between the two ends. The CDR3 has 13 residues. Germline V gene sequence: CDR1 MNHEY, CDR2 SVGEGT. CDR3 loop: CASSYYGTGELFF. CDR3 nucleotides: TGTGCCAGCAGTTACTATGGCACCGGGGAGCTGTTTTTT.

This clonotype was observed many times. The rearrangement joins TRBV20-1 to TRBJ2-7; 10 bases agree with TRBD1. Per the germline V gene, CDR1 is DFQATT and CDR2 is SNEGSKA (reference sequence). This CDR3 contains 15 residues. Trimming cost V 3 bases and J 5 bases; bases outside gene matches: 10. In DNA, the CDR3 is TGCAGTGCTAGCAAAGCCGGGACAGGGGTCCACGAGCAGTACTTC. The encoded protein is CSASKAGTGVHEQYF.

This clonotype has a count of ten or more. The rearrangement uses TRBV7-9 and TRBJ1-1; D is possibly TRBD1 (5 bases). With 6 bases removed from V and 1 base from J, the gap between germline ends came to 12 bases. The germline gives CDR1 SEHNR, CDR2 FQNEAQ (reference sequence). The CDR3 totals 14 residues. The DNA for the CDR3 is TGTGCCAGCAGTCCCAGGGCGGGGAACACTGAAGCTTTCTTT. Protein sequence: CASSPRAGNTEAFF.

At least ten counts were recorded for this clonotype. The CDR3 DNA follows: TGTGCCAGCGGTACAGGGGCTGGTGGAAACACCATATATTTT. Its translation: CASGTGAGGNTIYF. The chain joins TRBV28 to TRBJ1-3; 7 nucleotides agree with TRBD1. V shed 8 bases, J shed 3 bases, and the junction held 7 bases outside the gene matches. Germline lookup yields CDR1 MDHEN and CDR2 SYDVKM. CDR3 length: 14 residues.

The chain combines TRBV12-3 or TRBV12-4 with TRBJ1-5, with D perhaps TRBD1 (6 bases). This CDR3 is built from 14 residues. The V end was cut by 5 bases, the J end by 6 bases, with 14 bases between. CDR3 coding DNA: TGTGCCAGCAGTGGGGGCAGGGGATCTCAGCCCCAGCATTTT. It codes for CASSGGRGSQPQHF.

This chain links TRBV5-1 with TRBJ2-1; 10 bases line up with TRBD2. The CDR3 has 16 amino acids. J lost 6 bases, V lost 3 bases, and 9 bases had no gene match. Germline values: CDR1 SGHRS, CDR2 YFSETQ. The CDR3 reads CASSSTPGLASNEQFF. As DNA, the CDR3 is TGCGCCAGCAGCTCCACACCGGGACTAGCGTCCAATGAGCAGTTCTTC. Full variable domain (outside the CDR3, taken from reference TRBV5-1 and TRBJ2-1): KAGVTQTPRYLIKTRGQQVTLSCSPISGHRSVSWYQQTPGQGLQFLFEYFSETQRNKGNFPGRFSGRQFSNSRSEMNVSTLELGDSALYLCASSSTPGLASNEQFFGPGTRLTVL.

V gene TRBV12-3 or TRBV12-4 combines with J gene TRBJ2-3; TRBD2 matches at 16 bases. The CDR3 sequence is 15 residues long. Trimming cost V 8 bases and J 4 bases; bases outside gene matches: 3. The CDR3 DNA sequence: TGTGCCAGCGGGACTAGCGGGAGGGGGTCAGATACGCAGTATTTT. Translation: CASGTSGRGSDTQYF.

Many counts were recorded for this clonotype. The chain links TRBV2 to TRBJ1-1, with a tentative D call TRBD1 (5 bases). The CDR3 has 15 residues. Trimming shortened V by 4 bases and J by 4 bases, and 16 bases separated the two germline ends. Germline V gene lookup returns CDR1 SNHLY and CDR2 FYNNEI. The CDR3 loop is CASSGVVRGRTEAFF. The CDR3 DNA reads TGTGCCAGCAGTGGGGTAGTTCGGGGCCGCACTGAAGCTTTCTTT.

The rearrangement joins TRBV20-1 to TRBJ2-1, with D possibly matching TRBD1 (6 bases). Germline CDR1 and CDR2: DFQATT and SNEGSKA (reference sequence). V dropped 8 bases and J dropped 7 bases, with 18 bases sitting between them. This CDR3 region has 13 residues. The CDR3 spells CSTLSGQSNEQFF. The CDR3 coding sequence is TGCAGTACCCTCTCCGGACAGTCAAATGAGCAGTTCTTC.

This chain links TRBV3-1 with TRBJ2-7, with TRBD2 matching 12 bases. The length of the CDR3 is 17 residues. Germline values: CDR1 LGHDT, CDR2 YNNKEL (reference sequence). J gave up 5 bases and V 5 bases, and 13 bases lay outside the gene matches. As DNA, the CDR3 is TGTGCCAGCAGCGAGGCTAGCGGGAGGGCAACGACACACGAGCAGTACTTC. Encoded protein: CASSEASGRATTHEQYF.

The table lists this clonotype with a few counts. A read error may account for a junction end that differs from germline. The J gene is TRBJ1-1, the V gene TRBV7-2; a weak D match, TRBD1 (6 bases). Germline lookup yields CDR1 SGHTA and CDR2 FQGNSA. The CDR3 length is 15 residues. As DNA, the CDR3 is TGTGTCAGCAGCAGAGGACAGCTAAGTAACACTGAAGCTTTCTTT. Amino acid sequence: CVSSRGQLSNTEAFF.

The V call is TRBV6-5, the J call TRBJ1-2; 7 bases map to TRBD1. The V and J ends lost 2 bases and 4 bases, in that order; junction bases with no gene match: 7. The CDR3 extends over 15 amino acids. Germline V gives CDR1 MNHEY, CDR2 SVGAGI. The CDR3 sequence: CASSYEQGMAYGYTF. The CDR3, as DNA: TGTGCCAGCAGTTACGAACAGGGGATGGCCTATGGCTACACCTTC.

This clonotype was detected ten times or more. This chain joins TRBV20-1 and TRBJ2-5; D uncertain. Germline V gives CDR1 DFQATT, CDR2 SNEGSKA (reference sequence). V lost 6 bases and J lost 5, with 13 bases in between. This CDR3 has 12 residues. The CDR3, as DNA: TGCAGTGCGATTGACCTAGTGGAGACCCAGTACTTC. Translated: CSAIDLVETQYF.

This clonotype appeared a few times. DNA for the CDR3: TGCAGTGTCGGACCAGGCGGGAGGGCCAACACAGATACGCAGTATTTT. Translated, it gives CSVGPGGRANTDTQYF. The chain couples TRBV20-1 to TRBJ2-3; 9 bases fit TRBD2. The junction had 13 bases not matched to a gene; V was cut back by 7 bases and J by 2 bases. The CDR3 is 16 residues long. Germline CDR1 reads DFQATT; CDR2 reads SNEGSKA (reference sequence).

This clonotype was counted ten times or more. The chain links TRBV15 to TRBJ2-7, with no clear D. This CDR3 is built from 14 residues. Per the germline V gene, CDR1 is LNHNV and CDR2 is YYDKDF (reference sequence). Trimming stripped 3 bases from V and 6 bases from J, with 15 bases between. CDR3 sequence: CATSRTGPDGEQYF. The CDR3 coding sequence is TGTGCCACCAGCAGGACCGGCCCCGACGGCGAGCAGTACTTC.

The sample holds a few counts of this clonotype. The chain couples TRBV20-1 to TRBJ2-7; D call uncertain. CDR1 and CDR2 (germline): DFQATT, SNEGSKA (reference sequence). This CDR3 region has 15 residues. The ends were cut back, 0 bases at V and 8 bases at J, with 20 bases in the middle. CDR3 sequence (DNA): TGCAGTGCTAGAGATCTTCGAAATGCCAACACGAAGCAGTACTTC. This gives the protein CSARDLRNANTKQYF.

This clonotype was observed many times. A read error may produce the germline difference seen at one junction end. The V call is TRBV27, the J call TRBJ2-5, with 11 bases that match TRBD2. Germline V gene sequence: CDR1 MNHEY, CDR2 SMNVEV (reference sequence). CDR3 length: 14 residues. The CDR3 spells CASSMGTSGEAQYF. CDR3 bases: TGTGCCAGCAGTATGGGGACTAGCGGAGAGGCCCAGTACTTC.

The J gene is TRBJ2-1, the V gene TRBV7-2; 12 nucleotides match TRBD2. This CDR3 region has 13 residues. Germline V gene sequence: CDR1 SGHTA, CDR2 FQGNSA. The V and J ends lost 4 bases and 12 bases, in that order; junction bases with no gene match: 4. The CDR3 DNA reads as TGTGCCAGCAGCTGGGGGACTAGCGGGCTGCAGTTCTTC. Translated: CASSWGTSGLQFF.

As to this clonotype: At one end, the junction sequence differs from germline, possibly due to a read error. The chain has TRBV27 and TRBJ2-1; the D is unclear. Germline values: CDR1 MNHEY, CDR2 SMNVEV (reference sequence). This CDR3 has 15 amino acids. The CDR3 region is CATSSTRVIYNEQFF. The CDR3 DNA follows: TGTGCCACCAGTTCCACCAGAGTGATTTACAATGAGCAGTTCTTC.